This TCR beta chain was documented in a study of blood T cells in healthy people across ages. V lost 5 bases and J 8 bases, leaving 21 bases between the germline ends. The germline V gene encodes CDR1 SGHTA and CDR2 FQGNSA. The CDR3 spans 15 residues. Primed by a sample-barcoded 5' primer and a J-beta primer mix, a second PCR proceeded for about 7 to 11 cycles. Via MiXCR, TCRdb re-called the 5' RACE reads, giving one row per CDR3 protein. This repertoire shows about 1.4 million distinct CDR3 sequences, 55% to 75% found once; its top ten account for roughly 7%. This clonotype showed up just a few times.

This clonotype was obtained from a man aged 18 to 35 in good health. The chain combines TRBV7-2 with TRBJ1-2; D unresolved. What was sequenced was blood. CDR3 DNA sequence: TGTGCCAGCAGCCAGGCGGTTGGAGGGATTTGGGGCTACACCTTC. It translates to CASSQAVGGIWGYTF.